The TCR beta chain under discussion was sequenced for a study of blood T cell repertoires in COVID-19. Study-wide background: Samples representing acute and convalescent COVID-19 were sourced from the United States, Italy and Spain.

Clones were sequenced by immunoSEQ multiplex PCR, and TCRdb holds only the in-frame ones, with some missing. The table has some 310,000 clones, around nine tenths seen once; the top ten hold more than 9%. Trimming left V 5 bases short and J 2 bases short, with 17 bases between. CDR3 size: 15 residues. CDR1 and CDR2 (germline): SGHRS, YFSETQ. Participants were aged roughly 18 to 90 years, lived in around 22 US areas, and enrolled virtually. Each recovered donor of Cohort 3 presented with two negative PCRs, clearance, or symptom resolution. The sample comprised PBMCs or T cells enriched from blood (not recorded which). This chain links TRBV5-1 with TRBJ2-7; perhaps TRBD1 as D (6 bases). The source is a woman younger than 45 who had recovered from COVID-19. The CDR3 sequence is CASRIEYPGAYEQYF. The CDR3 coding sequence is TGCGCCAGCAGAATTGAGTATCCAGGGGCCTACGAGCAGTACTTC.